The 22 T cell receptor beta chains below were found in one sample sequenced in a study of a mutant IDH1 vaccine in newly diagnosed glioma. The time point was: week 23, last vaccination. A single vaccine dose contained 300 ug of mutant IDH1 20-mer peptide, and topical imiquimod was used with it. These receptors are not linked to any known antigen. Clones were sequenced by immunoSEQ multiplex PCR, and TCRdb holds only the in-frame ones, with some missing. The sample consists of more than 35,000 clones, more than 80% of them appearing once. This sample comprised PBMCs, obtained from a glioma patient whose treatment included an IDH1 peptide vaccine. Every receptor here comes from a man aged 40-49 years with glioma.

This chain uses TRBV27 with TRBJ1-1; 12 bases match TRBD1. The CDR3 is made up of 14 amino acids. CDR1 is MNHEY, CDR2 SMNVEV, per germline (reference sequence). The V gene end was trimmed by 6 bases and the J gene end by 6 bases; junction bases not matched to a gene: 5. CDR3 region: CASRGRDRGPEAFF. The DNA of the CDR3 is TGTGCCAGCAGGGGCCGGGACAGGGGGCCTGAAGCTTTCTTT.

The chain couples TRBV6-6 to TRBJ1-5; D call uncertain. V lost 5 bases, J lost 2 bases, and 7 bases lay in between. This CDR3 is built from 13 residues. Germline values: CDR1 MNHNY, CDR2 SVGAGI (reference sequence). Written as DNA, the CDR3 is TGTGCCAGCAGTCCCGGGGGCAATCAGCCCCAGCATTTT. Residues: CASSPGGNQPQHF.

V gene TRBV27 combines with J gene TRBJ2-7; D remains ambiguous. V was clipped by 7 bases and J by 6 bases, with 25 bases between them. Germline assignment: CDR1 MNHEY and CDR2 SMNVEV (reference sequence). This CDR3 has 16 residues. DNA for the CDR3: TGTGCCAGCACCACCACCTATCGGATACCTTACGGCGAGCAGTACTTC. Amino acids: CASTTTYRIPYGEQYF.

This clone was observed a handful of times. CDR3 DNA: TGTGCCAGCAGCTTCTACAGGGGCGATCAGCCCCAGCATTTT. It is translated as CASSFYRGDQPQHF. The chain employs TRBV5-8 and TRBJ1-5; 7 bases are shared with TRBD1. CDR3 length equals 14 residues. With V trimmed by 2 bases and J by 5 bases, 4 bases remained unmatched. The germline gives CDR1 SGHTS, CDR2 YDEGEE.

This chain joins TRBV6-6 and TRBJ1-4; 8 bases are shared with TRBD1. CDR1 is MNHNY and CDR2 is SVGAGI in the germline V gene (reference sequence). This CDR3 comprises 14 residues. Losses at the gene ends were 7 bases for V and 3 bases for J; bases not matched to a gene: 4. The CDR3 here is CASTKQGANEKLFF. CDR3 in DNA: TGTGCCAGCACCAAACAGGGGGCTAATGAAAAACTGTTTTTT.

Here the CDR3 reads CASSSGGPPGGELFF. CDR3 bases: TGTGCCAGCAGCTCAGGGGGGCCCCCGGGCGGGGAGCTGTTTTTT. The genes are TRBV5-4 and TRBJ2-2, with D possibly matching TRBD1 (7 bases). CDR3 size: 15 residues. V lost 3 bases, J lost 7 bases, and 16 bases lay in between. Germline V gene lookup returns CDR1 SGHNT and CDR2 YYREEE (reference sequence).

The chain uses TRBV5-1 and TRBJ1-6; D ambiguous. The V end lost 0 bases, the J end lost 11 bases, and 9 bases lay between the germline ends. Per germline, CDR1 SGHRS and CDR2 YFSETQ. CDR3 length: 13 amino acids. The CDR3 DNA sequence: TGCGCCAGCAGCTTGGACCCGGGGACACCCCTCCACTTT. Translating it yields CASSLDPGTPLHF.

The chain has TRBV28 and TRBJ2-7, with 11 bases fitting TRBD1. Trimming removed 5 bases from V and 6 bases from J; junction bases left unmatched: 6. CDR1 and CDR2 (germline): MDHEN, SYDVKM. This CDR3 has 14 amino acids. This CDR3 reads CASSLTGTGGEQYF. The DNA of the CDR3 is TGTGCCAGCAGTCTCACCGGGACAGGGGGCGAGCAGTACTTC. Complete variable domain (other parts from reference TRBV28 and TRBJ2-7): DVKVTQSSRYLVKRTGEKVFLECVQDMDHENMFWYRQDPGLGLRLIYFSYDVKMKEKGDIPEGYSVSREKKERFSLILESASTNQTSMYLCASSLTGTGGEQYFGPGTRLTVT.

This clone has more than one count but fewer than ten. The chain joins TRBV6-1 to TRBJ2-7; D is unresolved. Germline V gene sequence: CDR1 MNHNS, CDR2 SASEGT. This CDR3 has 13 residues. The V end lost 3 bases, the J end lost 4 bases, and 10 bases lay between the germline ends. DNA for the CDR3: TGTGCCAGCAGTGATCACAGTCGATACGAGCAGTACTTC. Its protein product is CASSDHSRYEQYF.

The chain joins TRBV9 to TRBJ2-1; possibly TRBD2 for D (6 bases). Trimming pared 0 bases from V and 7 bases from J, leaving 17 bases between. The germline gives CDR1 SGDLS, CDR2 YYNGEE. The CDR3 has 16 residues. CDR3 in amino acids: CASSVDARGKWNEQFF. CDR3 DNA: TGTGCCAGCAGCGTAGACGCCCGGGGGAAATGGAATGAGCAGTTCTTC. Together with reference TRBV9 and TRBJ2-1, the CDR3 gives the full variable domain: DSGVTQTPKHLITATGQRVTLRCSPRSGDLSVYWYQQSLDQGLQFLIQYYNGEERAKGNILERFSAQQFPDLHSELNLSSLELGDSALYFCASSVDARGKWNEQFFGPGTRLTVL.

Here the CDR3 DNA reads TGTGCCAGCAGCCAAGATGAGCCCCCCACCGGGGAGCTGTTTTTT. Encoded protein: CASSQDEPPTGELFF. The chain has TRBV4-2 and TRBJ2-2; D is unresolved. Germline V lookup: CDR1 LGHNA, CDR2 YNFKEQ. The CDR3 totals 15 residues. V was clipped by 0 bases and J by 4 bases, with 9 bases between them.

The V call is TRBV4-3, the J call TRBJ2-2; 10 bases map to TRBD2. Per germline, CDR1 LGHNA and CDR2 YSLEER. V gave up 4 bases and J gave up 0 bases; unmatched junction bases: 2. The CDR3 extends over 16 amino acids. The CDR3 spells CASSRGLAANTGELFF. The CDR3 DNA reads as TGCGCCAGCAGCCGAGGACTAGCGGCGAACACCGGGGAGCTGTTTTTT.

The rearrangement links TRBV5-4 to TRBJ1-1; no clear D gene. The V gene's germline CDR1 is SGHNT and CDR2 YYREEE (reference sequence). Deletions cut 3 bases from V and 14 bases from J, with 17 bases between. The CDR3 spans 12 residues. CDR3 sequence: CASSSIGDKDFF. The CDR3 nucleotides read TGTGCCAGCAGCTCCATCGGCGACAAGGACTTCTTT.

The chain links TRBV9 to TRBJ1-2; no clear D. This CDR3 is 15 amino acids long. Germline V gene data show CDR1 as SGDLS and CDR2 as YYNGEE. Trimming removed 0 bases at V and 0 bases at J, with 9 bases between. The CDR3 DNA reads as TGTGCCAGCAGCGTAGGGGTGGTAACTAACTATGGCTACACCTTC. Translating gives CASSVGVVTNYGYTF. The full variable domain, in which reference TRBV9 and TRBJ1-2 provide the parts outside the CDR3, is DSGVTQTPKHLITATGQRVTLRCSPRSGDLSVYWYQQSLDQGLQFLIQYYNGEERAKGNILERFSAQQFPDLHSELNLSSLELGDSALYFCASSVGVVTNYGYTFGSGTRLTVV.

The rearrangement uses TRBV11-2 and TRBJ2-2; 8 positions agree with TRBD2. Germline CDR1 and CDR2: SGHAT and FQNNGV. With V trimmed by 1 base and J by 5 bases, 6 bases remained unmatched. This CDR3 is 16 amino acids long. The DNA of the CDR3 is TGTGCCAGCAGCTTAGCGGCGGGAGGTCGTACCGGGGAGCTGTTTTTT. Translation gives CASSLAAGGRTGELFF.

CDR3 sequence: CASSQESLAGSSYNEQFF. For the CDR3, the DNA is TGCGCCAGCAGCCAAGAATCCCTAGCGGGCTCCTCCTACAATGAGCAGTTCTTC. The rearrangement joins TRBV4-3 to TRBJ2-1; TRBD2 aligns across 8 bases. J lost 0 bases, V lost 0 bases, and 7 bases had no gene match. Germline CDR1 LGHNA, CDR2 YSLEER. There are 18 residues in the CDR3.

This rearrangement joins TRBV29-1 to TRBJ1-1, with D possibly being TRBD1 (5 bases). V dropped 0 bases and J dropped 2 bases, with 13 bases sitting between them. The germline CDR1 and CDR2 sequences are SQVTM and ANQGSEA. This CDR3 has 15 residues. Written as DNA, the CDR3 is TGCAGCGTTGAAGACGTTTGGACACCCAACACTGAAGCTTTCTTT. This codes for CSVEDVWTPNTEAFF.

This chain joins TRBV4-3 and TRBJ2-2; D is unclear. Germline V gene data show CDR1 as LGHNA and CDR2 as YSLEER. CDR3 length equals 14 residues. The V end lost 4 bases, the J end lost 5 bases, and 11 bases lay between the germline ends. As DNA, the CDR3 is TGCGCCAGCAGCCGTATGTCGGAGACCGGGGAGCTGTTTTTT. Encoded protein: CASSRMSETGELFF.

With regard to this clone: Different DNA sequences within this sample yield the same CDR3. This chain links TRBV19 with TRBJ1-4, with a possible D match to TRBD1 (6 bases). The CDR3 spans 16 residues. The germline V gene has CDR1 LNHDA and CDR2 SQIVND (reference sequence). Trimming removed 3 bases from V and 6 bases from J, with 17 bases in between. The CDR3 region is CASSMSGQGRHEKLFF. The DNA for the CDR3 is TGTGCCAGTAGTATGAGTGGGCAGGGGAGACATGAAAAACTGTTTTTT.

The rearrangement uses TRBV7-2 and TRBJ2-2; TRBD1 matches at 8 bases. V dropped 1 base and J dropped 1; count of bases not matched to a gene: 2. CDR3 length equals 16 residues. CDR1 and CDR2 (germline): SGHTA, FQGNSA. Here the CDR3 DNA reads TGTGCCAGCAGCTTAGGTGGGACAGGGAACACCGGGGAGCTGTTTTTT. Translated, it gives CASSLGGTGNTGELFF.

This clone was counted only a few times. V is TRBV28 and J is TRBJ2-1, with unresolved D. The CDR3 covers 16 residues. Germline V lookup: CDR1 MDHEN, CDR2 SYDVKM. Between the trimmed V and J ends, which lost 3 bases and 0 bases, there was a span of 12 bases. The CDR3 here is CASSLSRSVSYNEQFF. The CDR3 nucleotides read TGTGCCAGCAGTTTGAGTAGGAGCGTCTCCTACAATGAGCAGTTCTTC.

This chain links TRBV7-8 with TRBJ1-1, with D tentatively TRBD1 (6 bases). The V gene's germline CDR1 is SGHVS and CDR2 FQNEAQ. The CDR3 extends over 15 amino acids. V lost 1 base and J 0 bases, leaving 9 bases between the germline ends. The CDR3 here is CASSLVTGVNTEAFF. In nucleotides, the CDR3 is TGTGCCAGCAGCTTAGTGACAGGAGTGAACACTGAAGCTTTCTTT.